This T cell receptor (beta chain) comes out of a study of human T cells and chemical hapten exposure. Looking at the study overall: Minor pooled library volume differences mainly drove per-sample TCR yield variation. Study-level points and caveats: PT1 expanded TCR counts correlated positively with patch test score.

Time point in this sample: patch test 2, 6 weeks after DPC sensitization. Treatment defined: therapeutic diphenylcyclopropenone sensitization with weekly scalp DPC. Suited to DPC and affected by alopecia, the donors ranged from 18 to 70 years old. Germline trimming cut 4 bases from V and 12 bases from J; bases unmatched to any gene: 12. The CDR3 length is 14 residues. The germline CDR1 and CDR2 sequences are SGDLS and YYNGEE. This clonotype was counted ten times or more. No antigen is known for it. TCRdb re-derived calls from the RACE reads in MiXCR, one entry per CDR3 protein. The sample includes tens of thousands of distinct CDR3 sequences, about 3% of them seen just once.

The material was whole blood, obtained in connection with sensitization to the hapten diphenylcyclopropenone (DPC). The gene calls are TRBV9 and TRBJ2-1; 8 bases map to TRBD2. The TCR sequence derives from a man between 35 and 55 years old with alopecia areata. Some clones in this sample may be carry-over from other donors' samples. CDR3 in amino acids: CASSPGTRGIGQFF. DNA for the CDR3: TGTGCCAGCAGCCCCGGGACTAGGGGTATAGGGCAGTTCTTC.